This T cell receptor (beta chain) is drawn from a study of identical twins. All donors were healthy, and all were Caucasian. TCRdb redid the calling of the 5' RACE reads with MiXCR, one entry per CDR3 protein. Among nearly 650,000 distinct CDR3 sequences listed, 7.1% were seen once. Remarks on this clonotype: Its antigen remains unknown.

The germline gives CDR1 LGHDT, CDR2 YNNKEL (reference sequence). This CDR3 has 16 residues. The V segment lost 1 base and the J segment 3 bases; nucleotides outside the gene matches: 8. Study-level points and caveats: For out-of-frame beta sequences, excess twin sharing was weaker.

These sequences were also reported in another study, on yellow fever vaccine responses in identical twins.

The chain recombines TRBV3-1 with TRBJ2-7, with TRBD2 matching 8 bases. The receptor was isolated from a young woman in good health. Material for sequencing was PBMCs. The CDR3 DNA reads TGTGCCAGCAGCCAAGTCCGGGGGGGCGGAAGCTACGAGCAGTACTTC. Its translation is CASSQVRGGGSYEQYF.